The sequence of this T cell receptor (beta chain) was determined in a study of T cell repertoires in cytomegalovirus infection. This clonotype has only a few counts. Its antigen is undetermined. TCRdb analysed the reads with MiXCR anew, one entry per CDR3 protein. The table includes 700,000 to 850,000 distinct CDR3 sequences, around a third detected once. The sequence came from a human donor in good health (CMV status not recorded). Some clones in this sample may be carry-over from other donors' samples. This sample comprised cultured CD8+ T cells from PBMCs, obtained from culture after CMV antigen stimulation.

For the CDR3, the DNA is TGCGCCAGCAGCGGGGACCGCTACGAGCAGTACTTC. This encodes CASSGDRYEQYF. The rearrangement joins TRBV10-2 to TRBJ2-7, with D perhaps TRBD1 or TRBD2 (5 bases each). This CDR3 has 12 residues. Trimming stripped 6 bases from V and 3 bases from J, with 9 bases between. In germline, CDR1 is WSHSY, CDR2 SAAADI.